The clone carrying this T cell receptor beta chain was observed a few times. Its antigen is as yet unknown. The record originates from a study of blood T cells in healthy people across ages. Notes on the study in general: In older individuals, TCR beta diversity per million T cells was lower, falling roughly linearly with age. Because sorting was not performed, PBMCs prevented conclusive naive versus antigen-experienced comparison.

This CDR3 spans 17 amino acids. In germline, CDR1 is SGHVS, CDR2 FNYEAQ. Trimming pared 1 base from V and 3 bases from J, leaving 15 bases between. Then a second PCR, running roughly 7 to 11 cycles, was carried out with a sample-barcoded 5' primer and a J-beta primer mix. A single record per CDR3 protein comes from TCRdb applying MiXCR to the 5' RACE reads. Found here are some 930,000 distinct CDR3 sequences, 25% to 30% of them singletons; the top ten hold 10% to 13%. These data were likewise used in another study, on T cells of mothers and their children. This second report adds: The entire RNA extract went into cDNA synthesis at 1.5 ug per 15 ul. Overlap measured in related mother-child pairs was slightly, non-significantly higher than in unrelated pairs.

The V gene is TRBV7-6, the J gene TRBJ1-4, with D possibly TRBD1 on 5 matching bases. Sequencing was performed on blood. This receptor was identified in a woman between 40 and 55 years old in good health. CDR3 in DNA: TGTGCCAGCAGCTTAGAACCCTCCGGGGCCCCTAATGAAAAACTGTTTTTT. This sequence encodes CASSLEPSGAPNEKLFF.